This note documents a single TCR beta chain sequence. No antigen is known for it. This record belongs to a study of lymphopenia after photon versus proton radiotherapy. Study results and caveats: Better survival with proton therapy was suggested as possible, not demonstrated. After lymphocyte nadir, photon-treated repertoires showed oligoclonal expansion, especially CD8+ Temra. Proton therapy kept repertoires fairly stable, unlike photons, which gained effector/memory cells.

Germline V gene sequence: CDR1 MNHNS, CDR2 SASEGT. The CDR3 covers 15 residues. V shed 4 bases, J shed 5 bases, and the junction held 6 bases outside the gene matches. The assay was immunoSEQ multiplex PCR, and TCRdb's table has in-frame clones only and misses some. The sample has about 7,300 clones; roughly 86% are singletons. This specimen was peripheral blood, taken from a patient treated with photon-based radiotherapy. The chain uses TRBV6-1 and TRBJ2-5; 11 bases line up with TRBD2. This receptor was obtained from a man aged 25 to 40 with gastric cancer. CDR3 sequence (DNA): TGTGCCAGCAGTGGTAGCGGGAGGGCCTGGGAGACCCAGTACTTC. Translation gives CASSGSGRAWETQYF.